This TCR beta chain is drawn from a study of blood T cell repertoires in COVID-19 (dated by TCRdb to 2020 to 2022). As for the study more broadly: Samples covering the acute and convalescent phases of COVID-19 were provided by collaborators in the United States, Italy and Spain. Samples came from the ongoing ImmuneRACE study (first 160 participants) plus 1,254 subjects from 6 global collaborators. The material from the prospective study consisted of cDNA or gDNA derived from T cells, B-cell-depleted T cells, or PBMCs. Where available, HLA class I and class II types were obtained from metadata supplied by the sample provider rather than from assay-based typing. The repertoires were released in a freely available public database intended as a resource for research on the immune response to SARS-CoV-2. The dataset comprised deeply sampled blood TCRbeta repertoires from subjects exposed to, actively infected with, or recovered from COVID-19. Sample metadata almost always included a de-identified subject ID, COVID-19 status, age in years and sex. Study-level results and caveats: How much clinical and demographic metadata was included differed by source and by participant, and the metadata was provided uncurated.

Each collaborating institution followed its own protocols to collect whole blood in K2EDTA tubes. Collaborator samples were shipped for TCRbeta analysis as frozen whole blood, isolated PBMCs, or DNA extracted from either sample type. TCRbeta CDR3 regions were amplified from genomic DNA by means of the immunoSEQ Assay, a bias-controlled multiplex PCR. Regarding the original processing steps: The number of nucleated cells in each sample was estimated by amplification of reference gene primers within the assay. To quantify the absolute abundance of each unique TCRbeta CDR3 rearrangement, sequence reads were collapsed and filtered. For each sample, productive Simpson clonality was calculated as the square root of Simpson's diversity index over productive rearrangements. TCRdb stores this immuneACCESS table with in-frame sequences only. Part of the clones is absent; in the studies checked, under half of the shortfall reflects unresolved V genes, and no reason is known for the rest. V and J calls and clone size are copied from that table; D and trimming were computed from the DNA. In this sample the table shows approximately 280,000 clones, roughly 90% of which occur a single time. Together, the top ten hold around 13% of the sample.

The CDR3 spans 14 residues, from the cysteine through the phenylalanine. Just the 42-base CDR3 DNA is kept, in frame starting at base 1. Trimming at the junction amounts to 5 bases on V and 4 bases on J, and the germline ends lie 12 bases apart. The germline V gene (reference sequence) yields PRHDT for CDR1 and FYEKMQ for CDR2. Concerning this clone itself: No antigen is known for it. Base qualities are not at hand, and no much larger clone is one base apart.

This chain is built from TRBV13 and TRBJ2-1, and the D gene may be TRBD1, 6 bases matching. The clonotype was recovered from an older woman with acute or convalescent COVID-19. Sequenced material: peripheral blood. The DNA sequence follows: TGTGCCAGCAGCCCGACAGGCGAATACAATGAGCAGTTCTTC. It encodes CASSPTGEYNEQFF.